This TCR beta chain was observed in a study of tumor and adjacent non-tumor tissue in lung cancer. Study-wide results and caveats: Higher tumor TCR diversity was associated with shorter survival. Tumor repertoires had a smaller top 100 clone share than normal lung.

Germline V lookup: CDR1 MNHEY, CDR2 SVGAGI. The CDR3 consists of 15 residues. The library came from three nested PCR rounds adapted from ARM-PCR protocols. TCRdb passed the multiplex PCR reads through MiXCR, listing each CDR3 protein once. The sample consists of 120,000 to 150,000 distinct CDR3 sequences, 66% of them appearing once. No cell sorting was done before RNA was extracted from the tissue. Newly diagnosed lung cancer patients had thoracic surgery in China, August–late 2014, without prior chemotherapy. Turning to this clonotype: Antigen unknown. At one boundary the junction diverges from the germline segment, which might be a read error.

Source material: lung tumor tissue. V usage is TRBV6-5 and J usage is TRBJ2-1; D not certain. The sequence came from a man in his fifties or sixties with small cell lung cancer. CDR3 sequence reads: CASSYSISAYNEQFF. In DNA form, the CDR3 reads TGTGCCAGCAGTTACTCTATCAGCGCCTACAATGAACAGTTCTTC.